This note documents a single T cell receptor (beta chain) sequence. Its antigen is not known. This entry belongs to a study of cytomegalovirus exposure and HLA in healthy donors. Study results and limitations: A later analysis by the authors found several of the most significant clusters apparently linked to common viral pathogens. TCR beta V- and J-gene trimming was later associated with a missense DCLRE1C variant. Confirmation in vitro established that three CMV-associated chains were specific for CMV antigens. A later look showed TCR association rates differing by HLA locus, highest for DRB1 and lowest for HLA-C.

Both 60 Vbeta primers and 13 Jbeta primers went into the PCR. Assay used: immunoSEQ multiplex PCR; TCRdb lists only in-frame clones, some missing. The repertoire holds under 150,000 clones, with 79% as singletons. The CDR3 runs to 15 residues. Germline-derived CDR1 and CDR2 are SGHNT and YYREEE (reference sequence). Trimming took off 1 base at V and 7 bases at J, with 18 bases between the two ends. V and J are TRBV5-4 and TRBJ2-7; D possibly corresponds to TRBD2 (5 bases). The sequenced material came from PBMCs. This receptor was identified in a man aged 30 to 45 in good health and CMV-seropositive. The CDR3 loop reads CASSLSGRSITEQYF. In nucleotides, the CDR3 is TGTGCCAGCAGCTTGAGCGGCAGGTCAATTACAGAGCAGTACTTC.